Described below is a single TCR beta chain sequence and its context. Sequenced by immunoSEQ multiplex PCR; TCRdb stores in-frame clones only, minus some. The sample yields 200,000 to 250,000 clones, less than 90% seen once. This entry belongs to a study of blood T cell repertoires in COVID-19. The germline CDR1 and CDR2 sequences are SGHKS and YYEKEE (reference sequence). Germline trimming cut 5 bases from V and 4 bases from J; bases unmatched to any gene: 7. CDR3 length: 14 residues. The specimen was PBMCs or T cells enriched from blood (not recorded which). The chain couples TRBV5-5 to TRBJ2-3; 7 nucleotides line up with TRBD2. This receptor was identified in a woman aged 35 to 49 who had recovered from COVID-19. The CDR3 loop reads CASSRDYNSDTQYF. The CDR3 DNA reads TGTGCCAGCAGTCGGGACTATAACTCAGATACGCAGTATTTT.